These 9 T cell receptor beta chains share one sample of origin, sequenced in a study of regulatory T cells in long-lasting Graves disease. Library construction for TCR beta used iRepertoire HTBI primers and Arm-PCR of CDR3 regions. One entry per CDR3 protein results from TCRdb running MiXCR on the multiplex PCR reads. The sample yields hundreds of thousands of distinct CDR3 sequences, under 20% seen once. The time point: newly diagnosed GD, antithyroid drugs for less than 3 months. From PBMCs, RNA was extracted and then used to make the TCR library. The data were also submitted as part of a second study, on T cells in Graves' hyperthyroidism and ophthalmopathy.

The starting material was peripheral blood mononuclear cells (PBMCs), obtained at new diagnosis, from a patient treated with antithyroid drugs. These receptors were taken from a young woman with Graves disease.

In its sample, this clonotype was seen many times. The V call is TRBV7-2, the J call TRBJ2-3, with D uncertain. The CDR3 is 13 residues long. Germline V gene data show CDR1 as SGHTA and CDR2 as FQGNSA. V dropped 5 bases and J dropped 4 bases, with 10 bases sitting between them. The CDR3 nucleotides read TGTGCCAGCAGCCTACCTATCGCAGATACGCAGTATTTT. Translated, it gives CASSLPIADTQYF.

Ten or more counts support this clonotype. The rearrangement links TRBV10-1 to TRBJ1-1; D is unclear. Germline CDR1 WNHNN, CDR2 SYGVQD (reference sequence). CDR3 length equals 15 residues. V was pared by 4 bases and J by 0 bases, with 12 bases between. CDR3 nucleotide sequence: TGCGCCAGCAGTGTGAGGCGCGTGGTGAACACTGAAGCTTTCTTT. Translating it yields CASSVRRVVNTEAFF.

This clonotype came up a few times. The chain has TRBV5-1 and TRBJ1-2, with unresolved D. Germline V CDR1 and CDR2: SGHRS, YFSETQ. V dropped 5 bases and J dropped 6 bases, with 17 bases sitting between them. The CDR3 covers 14 residues. This CDR3 is CASRTNLQTDGYTF. As DNA, the CDR3 is TGCGCCAGCAGAACAAACCTGCAGACGGATGGCTACACCTTC.

This clonotype was detected only a few times. This rearrangement joins TRBV12-3 or TRBV12-4 to TRBJ1-3; possibly TRBD1 for D (5 bases). The V end lost 3 bases, the J end lost 2 bases, and 8 bases lay between the germline ends. CDR3 length: 14 amino acids. CDR3 sequence: CASSFQGTGNTIYF. The DNA for the CDR3 is TGTGCCAGCAGTTTTCAGGGAACTGGAAACACCATATATTTT.

This clonotype appeared many times. V and J are TRBV28 and TRBJ1-1; D is perhaps TRBD1 (5 bases). In germline, CDR1 is MDHEN, CDR2 SYDVKM. Trimming stripped 8 bases from V and 7 bases from J, with 11 bases between. The CDR3 is made up of 11 amino acids. As DNA, the CDR3 is TGTGCCAGCGGACGGGGGGTTGAAGCTTTCTTT. Translating it yields CASGRGVEAFF.

The rearrangement joins TRBV3-1 to TRBJ2-3; 12 bases map to TRBD2. After removal of 0 bases from V and 9 bases from J, the junction contained 7 bases not matched to a gene. This CDR3 contains 16 residues. Germline V gene data show CDR1 as LGHDT and CDR2 as YNNKEL (reference sequence). CDR3 residues: CASSQDWLAGGGTQYF. The CDR3 region has the DNA TGTGCCAGCAGCCAAGACTGGCTAGCGGGAGGGGGGACGCAGTATTTT.

This clonotype came up a few times. The chain links TRBV19 to TRBJ1-5, with D possibly being TRBD1 (6 bases). Germline V gene sequence: CDR1 LNHDA, CDR2 SQIVND (reference sequence). V shed 6 bases and J shed 0 bases, with 12 bases lying between them. The CDR3 has 15 amino acids. The CDR3 sequence is CASRPDSNSNQPQHF. CDR3 nucleotides: TGTGCCAGTAGACCGGACAGCAATAGCAATCAGCCCCAGCATTTT.

This clonotype has a handful of counts. One junction end disagrees with the germline gene, perhaps due to a read error. The chain employs TRBV5-1 and TRBJ2-3; TRBD2 matches 13 bases. Germline V lookup: CDR1 SGHRS, CDR2 YFSETQ. The CDR3 extends over 16 amino acids. The CDR3 region is CASSERLAGGGNTQYF. Written as DNA, the CDR3 is TGTGCCAGCAGCGAGAGACTAGCGGGAGGAGGAAATACGCAGTATTTT.

A word on this clonotype: This may be a read error: a much more frequent sequence differs by one nucleotide. The chain couples TRBV12-3 or TRBV12-4 to TRBJ2-3; tentative D call: TRBD2 (5 bases). The CDR3 length is 12 residues. In DNA, the CDR3 is TGTGCCAGCGCGGGCGGCTACAATGAGCAGTCCTTC. Translating gives CASAGGYNEQSF.